This T cell receptor beta chain originates from a study of shared clonotypes between healthy human individuals. Terminally differentiated effector memory CD45RA+ cells were excluded from the naive CD8 cells, which were CD45RO-negative and positively selected for CCR7. CDR3 size: 15 residues. Germline CDR1 is MNHEY and CDR2 is SMNVEV (reference sequence). Trimming shortened V by 5 bases and J by 4 bases, and 17 bases separated the two germline ends. Here immunoSEQ multiplex PCR was the method, and the copy in TCRdb shows in-frame clones only, minus some. The table shows over 2 million clones, with about 94% occurring only once.

What was sequenced was naive CD8+ T cells sorted from blood. The gene calls are TRBV27 and TRBJ2-5; D might be TRBD1 (6 bases). The TCR was taken from a man aged 18 to 35 in good health. CDR3 in amino acids: CASSPHTEGGETQYF. The DNA for the CDR3 is TGTGCCAGCAGTCCCCATACAGAAGGGGGAGAGACCCAGTACTTC.